This T cell receptor (beta chain) was documented in a study of Ad26.COV2.S vaccination and SARS-CoV-2 variants. Regarding the study as a whole: Post-vaccination breadth of spike-specific CD8+ and CD4+ T cell responses was reportedly substantial. Higher spike-specific TCR breadth was found in vaccine recipients than in placebo recipients.

CDR3 size: 14 residues. Germline assignment: CDR1 SGHTA and CDR2 FQGNSA. V gave up 4 bases and J gave up 5 bases, with 12 bases separating them. The treatment is: approximately 18 received Ad26.COV2.S at low or high dose, single or two shots; several received placebo; per-sample allocation not given. The samples were gathered on day 63 after the first injection of vaccine or placebo. Regarding this clone: Its antigen is still unknown.

Clones were read by immunoSEQ multiplex PCR, and TCRdb kept only the in-frame ones, dropping some. This table has hundreds of thousands of clones, nearly 90% appearing once. This specimen consisted of peripheral blood, obtained in a trial of Ad26.COV2.S vaccine versus placebo. V is TRBV7-2 and J is TRBJ1-5; TRBD1 might be the D (5 bases). This clonotype was sampled from a person between 18 and 65 years old who received the Ad26.COV2.S COVID-19 vaccine or a placebo. DNA of the CDR3: TGTGCCAGCAGCTCAGACAGTAACTATCAGCCCCAGCATTTT. Its protein is CASSSDSNYQPQHF.